This T cell receptor beta chain was obtained from a study of control samples from healthy donors and cancer patients. This CDR3 region has 14 residues. Germline CDR1 MNHNS, CDR2 SASEGT. The V gene lost 3 bases and the J gene lost 0 bases, with 8 bases spanning the gap. TCRdb's table, derived via immunoSEQ multiplex PCR, lists solely in-frame clones and lacks some. The sample records about 130,000 clones, approximately 92% being singletons. This chain links TRBV6-1 with TRBJ1-1; D unresolved. Sequenced input: blood. The sequence was obtained from a man younger than 30 in good health. CDR3 sequence reads: CASSDVRLNTEAFF. The CDR3 DNA reads TGTGCCAGCAGTGATGTTAGGCTGAACACTGAAGCTTTCTTT.